These T cell receptor beta chains were read from a single sample in a study of patients and donors after allogeneic stem cell transplantation. TCRdb reprocessed the RT-PCR reads via MiXCR and lists one record per CDR3 protein. The sample carries approximately 430,000 distinct CDR3 sequences, under 20% recorded once. Sequenced material: blood, either unsorted or a sorted T cell fraction (not recorded which). Receptors originate from a human donor who was either an allogeneic HSCT recipient or a stem cell or donor lymphocyte infusion donor (not recorded which). It is not recorded whose cells these are; they may come from a transplant donor. CDR3s include the opening cysteine and the closing phenylalanine or tryptophan. Each record gives: V gene, J gene, CDR3 length, D gene, clone size, CDR3 protein, CDR3 DNA. D genes are given only for firm matches. Clone size, where shown, is once, few, many, or a class for clones that have expanded.

>TRBV11-2|TRBJ2-7|15|TRBD2|once
CASSIIAGGTYEQYF
TGTGCCAGCAGCATAATAGCGGGGGGCACCTACGAGCAGTACTTC
>TRBV27|TRBJ1-1|15|.|few
CASSLRAGANTEAFF
TGTGCCAGCAGTTTAAGGGCAGGGGCGAACACTGAAGCTTTCTTT
>TRBV2|TRBJ1-6|16|.|few
CASSANAKTSYSPLHF
TGTGCCAGCAGTGCCAACGCCAAGACCAGTTATTCACCCCTCCACTTT
>TRBV12-3/TRBV12-4|TRBJ2-2|14|.|.
CASRAPAVTGELFF
TGTGCCAGCAGGGCTCCAGCGGTCACCGGGGAGCTGTTTTTT
>TRBV9|TRBJ2-1|15|TRBD2|.
CASSVGRERYNEQFF
TGTGCCAGCAGCGTGGGGCGGGAGCGCTACAATGAGCAGTTCTTC
>TRBV12-3/TRBV12-4|TRBJ2-3|15|.|few
CASSLRSSYTDTQYF
TGTGCCAGCAGTTTAAGGTCCAGCTACACAGATACGCAGTATTTT
>TRBV6-2/TRBV6-3|TRBJ2-1|14|TRBD2|.
CASSPSGGSMGQFF
TGTGCCAGCAGTCCCAGCGGGGGGTCGATGGGGCAGTTCTTC
>TRBV7-3|TRBJ2-2|15|.|.
CASSSPGGGTGELFF
TGTGCCAGCAGCTCCCCGGGGGGCGGCACCGGGGAGCTGTTTTTT
>TRBV6-1|TRBJ1-5|16|.|few
CASSGGESHSNQPQHF
TGTGCCAGCAGTGGTGGAGAGAGTCATAGCAATCAGCCCCAGCATTTT
>TRBV29-1|TRBJ2-5|13|.|many
CSVAGIIRETQYF
TGCAGCGTTGCTGGTATAATCAGGGAGACCCAGTACTTC
>TRBV10-3|TRBJ2-7|15|.|few
CAISEGKDRSYEQYF
TGTGCCATCAGTGAGGGTAAGGACCGTTCCTACGAGCAGTACTTC
>TRBV20-1|TRBJ2-1|15|.|few
CSANLRDNPVYEQFF
TGCAGTGCTAACCTCAGAGACAATCCCGTGTATGAGCAGTTCTTC
>TRBV4-1|TRBJ2-5|16|TRBD1|few
CASSHLGQGRQETQYF
TGCGCCAGCAGCCACCTCGGACAGGGACGCCAAGAGACCCAGTACTTC
>TRBV6-5|TRBJ1-1|11|.|few
CASRRGLRTFF
TGTGCCAGCAGGAGGGGACTTAGAACTTTCTTT
>TRBV6-5|TRBJ1-1|15|.|few
CASSYGGVMNTEAFF
TGTGCCAGCAGCTACGGGGGGGTAATGAACACTGAAGCTTTCTTT
>TRBV15|TRBJ2-2|18|TRBD2|many
CATSRSTLAGGNTGELFF
TGTGCCACCAGCAGATCAACCTTAGCGGGGGGCAACACCGGGGAGCTGTTTTTT
>TRBV10-3|TRBJ2-3|14|.|many
CAISEFDTTDTQYF
TGTGCCATCAGTGAGTTCGACACCACAGATACGCAGTATTTT
>TRBV3-1|TRBJ2-1|17|TRBD2|.
CASSQVSAGGPGYEQFF
TGTGCCAGCAGCCAAGTTTCCGCGGGAGGGCCGGGGTATGAGCAGTTCTTC
>TRBV9|TRBJ2-2|18|TRBD2|few
CASSVGLAGGLGTGELFF
TGTGCCAGCAGCGTAGGTCTAGCGGGGGGGCTTGGCACCGGGGAGCTGTTTTTT
>TRBV5-1|TRBJ1-1|15|TRBD1|.
CASRAGGQLNTEAFF
TGCGCCAGCAGGGCGGGGGGACAGTTGAACACTGAAGCTTTCTTT
>TRBV20-1|TRBJ1-2|14|.|few
CSAREGGLPYGYTF
TGCAGTGCTAGAGAGGGAGGGCTACCTTATGGCTACACCTTC
>TRBV5-6|TRBJ2-7|13|.|.
CASSIQGVNEQYF
TGTGCCAGCAGCATACAGGGAGTGAACGAGCAGTACTTC
>TRBV20-1|TRBJ2-1|13|.|few
CSASPEIYNEQFF
TGCAGTGCTAGTCCCGAGATCTACAATGAGCAGTTCTTC
>TRBV7-2|TRBJ1-2|15|.|.
CASSSPDRPAYGYTF
TGTGCCAGCAGCTCCCCCGACAGGCCCGCCTATGGCTACACCTTC
>TRBV20-1|TRBJ1-4|14|.|few
CSAILDGSGEKLFF
TGCAGTGCTATCCTAGACGGGTCGGGTGAAAAACTGTTTTTT
>TRBV3-1|TRBJ2-1|16|.|.
CASSLKRQTVYNEQFF
TGTGCCAGCAGCCTAAAGAGACAGACCGTTTACAATGAGCAGTTCTTC
>TRBV11-2|TRBJ1-3|16|.|few
CASSSMGSFSGNTIYF
TGTGCCAGCAGCTCCATGGGGTCTTTCTCTGGAAACACCATATATTTT
>TRBV9|TRBJ2-5|15|.|few
CASSVTPLAEETQYF
TGTGCCAGCAGCGTAACCCCCTTGGCTGAGGAGACCCAGTACTTC
>TRBV29-1|TRBJ1-5|13|TRBD1|.
CSVLGQRNQPQHF
TGCAGCGTTCTGGGACAGCGAAACCAGCCCCAGCATTTT
>TRBV4-1|TRBJ2-2|16|TRBD2|once
CASSSRAGGPGGELFF
TGCGCCAGCAGTAGTAGAGCGGGGGGGCCGGGCGGGGAGCTGTTTTTT